Shown below are 31 T cell receptor beta chains from a single sample sequenced in a study of tumor-infiltrating lymphocytes in primary liver carcinoma. For each extraction, RNA and DNA were obtained together from roughly 20-30 mg of unsorted bulk tissue. A primer in the constant region served to generate TCR beta cDNA from approximately 460 ng of total RNA. Libraries for TCR beta were built through three nested multiplex PCR rounds, which together made up a slightly modified ARM-PCR procedure. The first two PCR rounds, approximately 11 cycles each, used TRBV1-TRBV30 forward primers and a C-beta reverse primer. TCRdb analysed the multiplex PCR reads with MiXCR anew, one entry per CDR3 protein. The table has under 130,000 distinct CDR3 sequences, around 80% seen once. Sequenced: liver tumor tissue from sampling region 3. The subset here: tumor region T3, left-lateral pole. These TCRs come from a man aged 35 to 55 with primary liver carcinoma and hepatitis B virus infection.

Comment on this clonotype: The CDR3 ends on some other residue instead of the conserved phenylalanine or tryptophan, so this is likely a read error. The chain couples TRBV6-1 to TRBJ2-2; tentatively, D is TRBD2 (6 bases). Germline V gives CDR1 MNHNS, CDR2 SASEGT. The CDR3 has 16 residues. The CDR3 DNA is TGTGCCAACAGTGAATTCCCCACTAGCTTACCCGGGGAGCTGTTTTTA. Its protein is CANSEFPTSLPGELFL.

As concerns this clonotype: One junction end does not reproduce the germline sequence, and a read error may be involved. The rearrangement uses TRBV19 and TRBJ2-2; D is possibly TRBD2 (5 bases). The CDR3 has 14 residues. Germline assignment: CDR1 LNHDA and CDR2 SQIVND (reference sequence). In nucleotides, the CDR3 is TGTGCCAGTAGGCCCGTCGGAGGCACCAGGGAGCTGTTTTTT. This encodes CASRPVGGTRELFF.

This clonotype was observed a handful of times. A much larger clone differs from this one at a single base, so this may be a read error. The chain combines TRBV30 with TRBJ2-3, with 8 bases aligning to TRBD2. The CDR3 contains 16 residues. Losses at the gene ends were 2 bases for V and 1 base for J; bases not matched to a gene: 8. The germline CDR1 and CDR2 sequences are GTSNPN and SVGIG (reference sequence). CDR3: CAWSRPRGGRTDTQYF. CDR3 coding DNA: TGTGCCTGGAGTAGACCACGGGGGGGACGCACAGATACGCAGTATTTT.

A word on this clonotype: At one end, the junction sequence differs from germline, possibly due to a read error. CDR3 DNA: TGCGCCAGCAGCTTCGGGACAAGGCTTGGTGTAGCTTTCTTT. Protein sequence: CASSFGTRLGVAFF. This chain links TRBV11-2 with TRBJ1-1; possible D gene TRBD1, 6 bases. This CDR3 comprises 14 residues. Germline V gene sequence: CDR1 SGHAT, CDR2 FQNNGV.

Worth noting for this clonotype: Germline and junction disagree at one end, which may indicate a read error. The V and J genes are TRBV5-4 and TRBJ2-1; TRBD2 might be the D (7 bases). Germline V CDR1 and CDR2: SGHNT, YYREEE (reference sequence). CDR3 length: 17 residues. CDR3 protein: CASSLGSRSGGYNEQFF. CDR3 coding DNA: TGTGCCAGCAGCTTGGGAAGCAGGTCGGGGGGCTACAATGAACAGTTCTTC.

Turning to this clonotype: The missing conserved phenylalanine or tryptophan at the end of this CDR3 makes a read error likely. The chain recombines TRBV11-3 with TRBJ2-1; 7 bases fit TRBD2. The CDR3 loop spans 13 amino acids. The germline V gene has CDR1 SGHNT and CDR2 YENEEA. The CDR3 DNA reads TGTGCGAGCAACTCGGGAGGTAGCTGGGAGCAGTTCCTC. Its protein is CASNSGGSWEQFL.

Remarks on this clonotype: At one boundary the junction diverges from the germline segment, which might be a read error. This chain uses TRBV5-5 with TRBJ2-7; D is perhaps TRBD2 (5 bases). Germline V gene lookup returns CDR1 SGHKS and CDR2 YYEKEE (reference sequence). The CDR3 totals 15 residues. The CDR3 region is CACSLGARSSYEQYF. CDR3 coding DNA: TGTGCCTGCAGCTTGGGAGCAAGGAGCTCCTACGAGCAGTACTTC.

Note on this clonotype: The junction departs from germline at one end; a sequencing error may be responsible. The V and J genes are TRBV11-2 and TRBJ2-6; 7 nucleotides agree with TRBD1. The CDR3 covers 15 residues. CDR1 is SGHAT, CDR2 FQNNGV, per germline. The CDR3 bases are TGTGCCAACAGCATTGACAGGGTTGGGGTCAACGTCCTGACTTTC. Translating gives CANSIDRVGVNVLTF.

Details on this clonotype: At one end, the junction sequence differs from germline, possibly due to a read error. The chain employs TRBV12-3 or TRBV12-4 and TRBJ1-4; the D gene is possibly TRBD1 (5 bases). CDR3 size: 14 residues. The CDR3 loop reads CAGKPTEHNEKLIF. The CDR3 coding sequence is TGTGCCGGCAAACCGACAGAACATAATGAAAAACTGATTTTT.

This clonotype showed up just a few times. The genes are TRBV7-7 and TRBJ2-1; tentatively, D is TRBD2 (6 bases). Germline CDR1 is SSHAT and CDR2 is FNYEAQ (reference sequence). This CDR3 spans 14 amino acids. V lost 5 bases and J lost 6, with 14 bases in between. DNA for the CDR3: TGTGCCAGCAGCCCGACTAGTAGGAGCAATGAGCAGTTCTTC. This sequence encodes CASSPTSRSNEQFF.

As for this clonotype: One junction end does not reproduce the germline sequence, and a read error may be involved. This chain joins TRBV28 and TRBJ2-4; D gene unclear. The CDR3 has 11 residues. In germline, CDR1 is MDHEN, CDR2 SYDVKM. CDR3 nucleotides: TGTGCTAGCACTTCGGTACTTATTCAGTACTTC. It encodes CASTSVLIQYF.

With regard to this clonotype: A junction end diverges from the germline sequence, so it may reflect a read error. The genes are TRBV6-1 and TRBJ2-2, with D possibly TRBD2 on 6 matching bases. Germline CDR1 reads MNHNS; CDR2 reads SASEGT. The CDR3 extends over 16 amino acids. CDR3: CVSSELPTSLPGELFF. The CDR3 coding sequence is TGTGTCAGCAGTGAACTCCCCACTAGCTTACCCGGGGAGTTGTTTTTT.

To note about this clonotype: At one end the junction does not follow the germline gene, possibly because of a read error. The CDR3 nucleotides are TGCAGCATTTGGACGTCTCAAACGTCCTACGAGCAATACTTC. Protein product: CSIWTSQTSYEQYF. The rearrangement links TRBV29-1 to TRBJ2-7; D not resolved. The V gene's germline CDR1 is SQVTM and CDR2 ANQGSEA. The CDR3 consists of 14 residues.

This chain connects TRBV6-2 or TRBV6-3 to TRBJ2-7; 13 positions match TRBD2. The CDR3 spans 15 residues. The ends lost 9 bases at V and 9 bases at J; junction bases unmatched: 14. Germline V CDR1 and CDR2: MNHEY, SVGEGT. CDR3 bases: TGTGCCAGTAGTACTAGCGGGAGGGAGGTGGATTGGCAGTACTTC. As protein: CASSTSGREVDWQYF.

CDR3 DNA: TGTGCCAGCAGCCAAGTCCCAGACAGGGCGCCGAACACCGGGGAGCTGTTTTTT. As protein: CASSQVPDRAPNTGELFF. V usage is TRBV4-2 and J usage is TRBJ2-2, with 7 bases lining up with TRBD1. Germline values: CDR1 LGHNA, CDR2 YNFKEQ. The CDR3 has 18 residues. V lost 1 base and J lost 0; bases outside the gene matches: 8.

A remark on this clonotype: Sequence at one end of the junction differs from germline and may be a read error. The chain's CDR3 is CAWSEGSSGVNEQLF. The CDR3 DNA reads as TGTGCCTGGAGTGAAGGGTCTAGCGGGGTAAATGAGCAGCTATTT. The genes are TRBV30 and TRBJ2-1, with 9 positions matching TRBD2. The CDR3 runs 15 residues. The germline CDR1 and CDR2 sequences are GTSNPN and SVGIG (reference sequence).

The chain is built from TRBV11-2 and TRBJ2-3; D is uncertain. CDR3 size: 13 residues. V was cut by 4 bases and J by 6 bases, with 11 bases left in between. Germline V gives CDR1 SGHAT, CDR2 FQNNGV. Here the CDR3 DNA reads TGTGCCAGCAGCTACATCACGGCTGATACGCAGTATTTT. It specifies CASSYITADTQYF.

This clonotype has at least ten counts. This CDR3 is CASRDMYSNQPQHF. CDR3 nucleotide sequence: TGTGCCAGCAGGGACATGTATAGCAATCAGCCCCAGCATTTT. The V call is TRBV2, the J call TRBJ1-5; tentatively, D is TRBD1 (5 bases). The CDR3 has 14 amino acids. Germline V gives CDR1 SNHLY, CDR2 FYNNEI. V shed 6 bases and J shed 0 bases, with 9 bases lying between them.

As concerns this clonotype: Likely a read error: the CDR3 ends without its conserved phenylalanine or tryptophan. The chain combines TRBV6-5 with TRBJ1-5; D remains unclear. Trimming cost V 7 bases and J 4 bases, with 8 bases left between them. Looked up from germline, CDR1 is MNHEY and CDR2 is SVGAGI. CDR3 size: 12 residues. The CDR3 region is CASNDPNQPQHS. In DNA form, the CDR3 reads TGTGCCAGCAACGACCCTAATCAGCCCCAGCATTCT.

Worth noting for this clonotype: Because the CDR3's place on the DNA is in doubt, the DNA is left out and the CDR3 is given as listed by TCRdb. The chain couples TRBV6-6 to TRBJ2-2; TRBD1, the table's D call, was not compared with the DNA. The CDR3 length is 14 residues, termini included. CDR1 and CDR2 from the germline V gene are MNHNY and SVGAGI (reference sequence). CDR3 sequence: CASSYSKSAGSCFF.

The J gene is TRBJ2-1, the V gene TRBV6-1; D call uncertain. The germline CDR1 and CDR2 sequences are MNHNS and SASEGT. This CDR3 comprises 14 residues. The ends were cut back, 7 bases at V and 10 bases at J, with 20 bases in the middle. The CDR3 reads CASILLVDDGEQFF. The CDR3 DNA reads TGTGCCAGCATCCTCCTTGTGGATGACGGGGAGCAGTTCTTC.

Comments on this clonotype: One junction end disagrees with the germline gene, perhaps due to a read error. CDR3 loop: CANSLSETEAFF. DNA for the CDR3: TGTGCCAACAGCTTAAGCGAGACTGAAGCTTTCTTT. The chain joins TRBV7-9 to TRBJ1-1, with D hard to call. The germline CDR1 and CDR2 sequences are SEHNR and FQNEAQ (reference sequence). This CDR3 comprises 12 residues.

In the case of this clonotype: The junction does not match germline at one end; this may be a read error. The chain links TRBV11-2 to TRBJ2-7; 8 nucleotides match TRBD2. CDR1 is SGHAT and CDR2 is FQNNGV in the germline V gene. This CDR3 spans 17 amino acids. CDR3: CASNLTTSTSASYEQYF. The CDR3 DNA sequence: TGTGCAAGCAACTTAACAACTTCGACTAGCGCATCCTACGAGCAGTACTTC.

V and J are TRBV29-1 and TRBJ2-1, with 7 nucleotides matching TRBD2. This CDR3 is built from 14 residues. Germline V CDR1 and CDR2: SQVTM, ANQGSEA. Trimming cost V 7 bases and J 5 bases; bases outside gene matches: 11. The CDR3 region has the DNA TGCAGCGCAAACTCAGGGACTAACGACAATGAGCAGTTCTTC. Translating gives CSANSGTNDNEQFF.

Regarding this clonotype: Compared with germline, one end of the junction differs, possibly owing to a read error. The chain uses TRBV6-5 and TRBJ1-2; maybe TRBD1 (5 bases). From germline, CDR1 is MNHEY and CDR2 SVGAGI. There are 14 residues in the CDR3. DNA of the CDR3: TGTGCCAGTAGTTACTCGTGGGACTGCTATGGCTACACCTTC. Its protein product is CASSYSWDCYGYTF.

Of note for this clonotype: Its ends do not fully match the called genes, so a read error is possible. V is TRBV6-1 and J is TRBJ2-7; D not certain. CDR1 and CDR2 (germline): MNHNS, SASEGT. The CDR3 consists of 16 residues. DNA of the CDR3: TGTGTCAGCAGCCGCTCAACGGCTGCGAGCTCCTACGAGCAGTACTTC. It yields the protein CVSSRSTAASSYEQYF.

The sample holds one count of this clonotype. This is likely a read error, given that the CDR3 carries no conserved phenylalanine or tryptophan at its end. This chain joins TRBV10-2 and TRBJ2-7; D is possibly TRBD1 (6 bases). CDR3 length: 14 residues. From germline, CDR1 is WSHSY and CDR2 SAAADI. Trimming took 10 bases from V and 2 from J, leaving 18 bases between them. DNA for the CDR3: TGCGCCACATACACGAGAGGGGGTACCTACGAGCAGTACTCC. This sequence encodes CATYTRGGTYEQYS.

As regards this clonotype: Since the CDR3 does not end with the conserved phenylalanine or tryptophan, this likely comes from a read error. V usage is TRBV4-3 and J usage is TRBJ2-1; 9 nucleotides match TRBD2. This CDR3 contains 16 residues. Germline CDR1 LGHNA, CDR2 YSLEER. CDR3 nucleotides: TGCGCCTGCAGCCAAGAGTGGCTAGCGGGATACAATGAGCAGTTCCTC. Translating it yields CACSQEWLAGYNEQFL.

To note about this clonotype: No conserved phenylalanine or tryptophan is present at the end of the CDR3, so a read error is the likely explanation. The rearrangement joins TRBV4-2 to TRBJ2-5; 8 bases are a match to TRBD2. V lost 2 bases, J lost 2 bases, and 7 bases stayed unmatched. Looked up from germline, CDR1 is LGHNA and CDR2 is YNFKEQ. This CDR3 comprises 16 residues. The CDR3 DNA sequence: TGTGCCAGCAGCCAAACGTCTAGCGGGTTTCAAGAGACCCAGTACTTG. Translating it yields CASSQTSSGFQETQYL.

Concerning this clonotype: Sequence at one end of the junction differs from germline and may be a read error. The V gene is TRBV5-6, the J gene TRBJ2-3, with 9 bases that match TRBD2. Germline V lookup: CDR1 SGHDT, CDR2 YYEEEE. The CDR3 is 18 amino acids. The CDR3: CASGLAAGREGLTDTQYF. The CDR3 DNA reads as TGTGCCAGCGGCTTGGCAGCAGGGCGGGAGGGCCTTACAGATACGCAGTATTTT.

Concerning this clonotype: A clone one base away is much larger, so this may be a read error. Likely a read error: the CDR3 ends without its conserved phenylalanine or tryptophan. No DNA is shown, since the ends of the CDR3 on it are uncertain; the CDR3 is the one TCRdb lists. The V call is TRBV4-1, the J call TRBJ2-1; the D call of TRBD2 is as the table states it, not checked on the DNA. The CDR3 sequence runs 14 residues, both termini included. Germline V gene data show CDR1 as MGHRA and CDR2 as YSYEKL. CDR3 in amino acids: CASSQGDKREGRVI.